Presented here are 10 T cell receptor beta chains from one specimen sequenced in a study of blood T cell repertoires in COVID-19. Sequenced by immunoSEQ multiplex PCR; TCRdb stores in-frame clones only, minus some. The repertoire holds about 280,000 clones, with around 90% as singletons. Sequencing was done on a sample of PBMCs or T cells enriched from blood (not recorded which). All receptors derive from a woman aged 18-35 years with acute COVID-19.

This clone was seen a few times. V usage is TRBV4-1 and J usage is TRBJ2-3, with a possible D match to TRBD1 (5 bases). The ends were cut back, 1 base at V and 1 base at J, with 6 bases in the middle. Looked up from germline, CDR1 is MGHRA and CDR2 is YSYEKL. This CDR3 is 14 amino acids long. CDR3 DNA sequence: TGCGCCAGCAGCCAAGTAGGGGGCACAGATACGCAGTATTTT. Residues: CASSQVGGTDTQYF.

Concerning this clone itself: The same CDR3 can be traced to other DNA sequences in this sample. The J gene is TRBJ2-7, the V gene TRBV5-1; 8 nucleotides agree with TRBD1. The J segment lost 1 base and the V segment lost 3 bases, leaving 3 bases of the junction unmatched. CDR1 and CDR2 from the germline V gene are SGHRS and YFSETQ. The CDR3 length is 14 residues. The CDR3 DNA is TGCGCCAGCAGCTCTGGACAGGGATCCTACGAGCAGTACTTC. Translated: CASSSGQGSYEQYF.

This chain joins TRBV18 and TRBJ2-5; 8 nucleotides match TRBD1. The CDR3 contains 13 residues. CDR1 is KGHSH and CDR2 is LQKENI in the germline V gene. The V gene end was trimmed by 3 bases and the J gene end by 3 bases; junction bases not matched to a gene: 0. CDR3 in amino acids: CASSPGQEETQYF. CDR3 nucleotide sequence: TGTGCCAGCTCACCGGGACAGGAAGAGACCCAGTACTTC.

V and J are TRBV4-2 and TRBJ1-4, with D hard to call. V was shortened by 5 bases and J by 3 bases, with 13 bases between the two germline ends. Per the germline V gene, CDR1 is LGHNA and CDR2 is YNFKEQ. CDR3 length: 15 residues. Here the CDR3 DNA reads TGTGCCAGCAGCGAAATAGTTTCTGCTAATGAAAAACTGTTTTTT. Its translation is CASSEIVSANEKLFF.

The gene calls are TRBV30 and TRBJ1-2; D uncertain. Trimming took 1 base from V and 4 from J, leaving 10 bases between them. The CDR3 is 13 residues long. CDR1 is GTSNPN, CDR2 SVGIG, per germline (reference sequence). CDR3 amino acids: CAWSGELVYGYTF. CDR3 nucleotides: TGTGCCTGGAGTGGAGAACTGGTCTATGGCTACACCTTC.

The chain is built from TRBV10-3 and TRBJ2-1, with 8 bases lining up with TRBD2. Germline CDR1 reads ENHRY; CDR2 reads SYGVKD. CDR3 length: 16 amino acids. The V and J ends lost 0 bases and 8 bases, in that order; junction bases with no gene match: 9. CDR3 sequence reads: CAISESKRESFDEQFF. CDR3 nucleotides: TGTGCCATCAGTGAGTCCAAGCGGGAGTCATTTGATGAGCAGTTCTTC.

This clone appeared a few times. CDR3 region: CASSASSYEQYF. Here the CDR3 DNA reads TGTGCCAGCAGTGCCAGCTCCTACGAGCAGTACTTC. The rearrangement uses TRBV27 and TRBJ2-7; no clear D gene. CDR1 is MNHEY and CDR2 is SMNVEV in the germline V gene (reference sequence). V dropped 5 bases and J dropped 0 bases, with 5 bases sitting between them. The CDR3 loop spans 12 amino acids.

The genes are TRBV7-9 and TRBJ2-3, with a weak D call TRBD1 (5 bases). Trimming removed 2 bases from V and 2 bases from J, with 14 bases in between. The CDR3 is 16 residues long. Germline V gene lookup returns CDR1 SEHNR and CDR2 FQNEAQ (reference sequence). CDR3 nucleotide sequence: TGTGCCAGCAGCTTAAACCAGGGCTTCAACACAGATACGCAGTATTTT. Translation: CASSLNQGFNTDTQYF.

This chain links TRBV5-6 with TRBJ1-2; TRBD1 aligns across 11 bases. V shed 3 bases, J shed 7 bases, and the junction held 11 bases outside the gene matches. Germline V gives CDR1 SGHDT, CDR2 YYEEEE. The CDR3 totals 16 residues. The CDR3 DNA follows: TGTGCCAGCAGCTCATATCGCGGACAGGGGGCGGCTGGCTACACCTTC. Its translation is CASSSYRGQGAAGYTF. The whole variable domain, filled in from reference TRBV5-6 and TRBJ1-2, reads DAGVTQSPTHLIKTRGQQVTLRCSPKSGHDTVSWYQQALGQGPQFIFQYYEEEERQRGNFPDRFSGHQFPNYSSELNVNALLLGDSALYLCASSSYRGQGAAGYTFGSGTRLTVV.

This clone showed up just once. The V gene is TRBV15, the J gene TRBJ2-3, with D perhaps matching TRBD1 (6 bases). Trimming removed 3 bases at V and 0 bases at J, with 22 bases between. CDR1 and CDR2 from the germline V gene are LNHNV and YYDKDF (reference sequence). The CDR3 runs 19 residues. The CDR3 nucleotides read TGTGCCACCAGCAGGGACTTAACGACAGGCATATCAAGCACAGATACGCAGTATTTT. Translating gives CATSRDLTTGISSTDTQYF.